Following are 21 T cell receptor beta chains from one sample sequenced in a study of blood T cells in healthy people across ages. A second PCR, run for about 7 to 12 cycles, used a sample-barcoded 5' primer plus a J-beta primer mix. Via MiXCR, TCRdb re-called the 5' RACE reads, giving one row per CDR3 protein. The table has more than 1.4 million distinct CDR3 sequences, about 40% seen once. Sequenced input: blood. The receptor source for this set is a woman under 30 in good health.

Comment on this clonotype: This clone may be a read error of a much larger clone one base away. The chain uses TRBV29-1 and TRBJ2-7, with 13 bases matching TRBD2. The V gene end was trimmed by 0 bases and the J gene end by 7 bases; junction bases not matched to a gene: 12. In germline, CDR1 is SQVTM, CDR2 ANQGSEA. The CDR3 consists of 17 residues. The CDR3 bases are TGCAGCGTTGAAGATCTGGGACTAGCGGGAACCTACAATGAGCAGTACTTC. This gives the protein CSVEDLGLAGTYNEQYF.

This clonotype was seen a handful of times. This sequence joins TRBV7-8 and TRBJ2-5, with D perhaps TRBD2 (6 bases). CDR3 size: 16 residues. Germline V gene data show CDR1 as SGHVS and CDR2 as FQNEAQ. V was trimmed by 5 bases and J by 3 bases, leaving 19 bases between them. CDR3 protein: CASSTGPGLGEETQYF. CDR3 in DNA: TGTGCCAGCAGCACCGGTCCGGGACTCGGGGAAGAGACCCAGTACTTC.

This clonotype came up a few times. This chain connects TRBV4-1 to TRBJ2-3, with D possibly being TRBD2 (5 bases). Trimming stripped 6 bases from V and 2 bases from J, with 21 bases between. The CDR3 consists of 17 residues. Germline V gives CDR1 MGHRA, CDR2 YSYEKL. The CDR3, as DNA: TGCGCCAGCAGGCCAAGATCTATAACTAGGGACACAGATACGCAGTATTTT. This codes for CASRPRSITRDTDTQYF.

V and J are TRBV12-1 and TRBJ1-6; the tabulated D call, TRBD1, remains unverified against the DNA. TRBV12-1 is annotated as a pseudogene. CDR3 size: 17 residues. The CDR3 nucleotides are TGTGCCAGCAGCTGCCCGCCTTGCCCCGTAGAGAATTCACCCCTCCACTTT. Amino acids: CASSCPPCPVENSPLHF.

This clonotype was counted only a few times. The chain joins TRBV11-2 to TRBJ2-4; TRBD2 is a possible D gene (6 bases). The CDR3 extends over 12 amino acids. Trimming took 5 bases from V and 9 from J, leaving 11 bases between them. CDR1 is SGHAT and CDR2 is FQNNGV in the germline V gene. Here the CDR3 reads CASSRTEGIQYF. Written as DNA, the CDR3 is TGTGCCAGCAGCCGAACGGAGGGCATTCAGTACTTC. Variable domain in full (rest from reference TRBV11-2 and TRBJ2-4): EAGVAQSPRYKIIEKRQSVAFWCNPISGHATLYWYQQILGQGPKLLIQFQNNGVVDDSQLPKDRFSAERLKGVDSTLKIQPAKLEDSAVYLCASSRTEGIQYFGAGTRLSVL.

The sample holds a few counts of this clonotype. The chain uses TRBV7-2 and TRBJ2-7; 8 bases align to TRBD2. The germline gives CDR1 SGHTA, CDR2 FQGNSA. Trimming took 4 bases from V and 0 from J; bases not matched to a gene: 11. This CDR3 has 17 residues. The CDR3 is CASSSGLAGALSYEQYF. CDR3 coding DNA: TGTGCCAGCAGCTCAGGACTAGCTGGGGCCCTCTCCTACGAGCAGTACTTC.

This clonotype was seen a few times. The chain employs TRBV11-1 and TRBJ2-7, with D unclear. CDR1 is SGHAT, CDR2 FQDESV, per germline (reference sequence). CDR3 size: 12 residues. Deletions cut 1 base from V and 6 bases from J, with 7 bases between. The CDR3 DNA sequence: TGTGCCAGCAGCTTAGGGTCTCTCGAGCAGTACTTC. As protein: CASSLGSLEQYF.

The V gene is TRBV20-1, the J gene TRBJ2-3; D perhaps matches TRBD1 (6 bases). This CDR3 is built from 13 residues. Trimming stripped 5 bases from V and 2 bases from J, with 11 bases between. The germline V gene has CDR1 DFQATT and CDR2 SNEGSKA (reference sequence). CDR3 coding DNA: TGCAGTGCTTTGGACAGTTCCACAGATACGCAGTATTTT. This encodes CSALDSSTDTQYF.

The V gene is TRBV6-6, the J gene TRBJ1-4; D is ambiguous. Trimming took off 9 bases at V and 4 bases at J, with 9 bases between the two ends. The CDR3 is 12 amino acids. CDR1 is MNHNY and CDR2 is SVGAGI in the germline V gene (reference sequence). CDR3 nucleotides: TGTGCCAGTTTTGCGTTTAATGAAAAACTGTTTTTT. Protein product: CASFAFNEKLFF.

The CDR3 DNA reads TGTGCCAGCAGTCTGGGGAGGGGGGGTTACACTGAAGCTTTCTTT. As protein: CASSLGRGGYTEAFF. The J gene is TRBJ1-1, the V gene TRBV28; weak D call: TRBD1 (6 bases). This CDR3 region has 15 residues. Per germline, CDR1 MDHEN and CDR2 SYDVKM. V lost 5 bases, J lost 3 bases, and 16 bases lay in between.

This clonotype showed up just a few times. V is TRBV7-9 and J is TRBJ2-1, with TRBD2 as a possible D gene (6 bases). Germline V CDR1 and CDR2: SEHNR, FQNEAQ (reference sequence). The V end lost 5 bases, the J end lost 7 bases, and 18 bases lay between the germline ends. This CDR3 spans 15 amino acids. CDR3 in amino acids: CASSGTGTFANEQFF. The CDR3 DNA follows: TGTGCCAGCAGCGGGACCGGGACTTTCGCAAATGAGCAGTTCTTC.

This rearrangement joins TRBV2 to TRBJ2-4, with 7 bases aligning to TRBD1. Germline CDR1 reads SNHLY; CDR2 reads FYNNEI. The CDR3 runs 13 residues. Losses at the gene ends were 10 bases for V and 3 bases for J; bases not matched to a gene: 6. The CDR3 spells CANRGPSKNIQYF. The CDR3, as DNA: TGTGCCAATAGGGGGCCTAGCAAAAACATTCAGTACTTC.

This chain links TRBV20-1 with TRBJ2-7; D unclear. Germline-derived CDR1 and CDR2 are DFQATT and SNEGSKA (reference sequence). Trimming took off 0 bases at V and 2 bases at J, with 5 bases between the two ends. This CDR3 region has 12 residues. CDR3 nucleotide sequence: TGCAGTGCTAGAGATCCTGCCTACGAGCAGTACTTC. Its translation is CSARDPAYEQYF.

The chain uses TRBV7-9 and TRBJ2-1; 8 bases are a match to TRBD1. Matching the DNA end better, TRBJ2-7 makes the J call doubtful. This CDR3 has 14 amino acids. Looked up from germline, CDR1 is SEHNR and CDR2 is FQNEAQ (reference sequence). The CDR3 DNA follows: TGTGCCAGCAGCTTTCAGGGGGCGCTAGGTGAGCAGTACTTC. Translation: CASSFQGALGEQYF.

CDR3: CASSPGQRNIQYF. CDR3 sequence (DNA): TGTGCCAGCAGCCCCGGACAGAGGAACATTCAGTACTTC. The V call is TRBV7-3, the J call TRBJ2-5, with D perhaps TRBD1 (6 bases). With the DNA end fitting TRBJ2-4 better, the J assignment may be wrong. Germline CDR1 SGHTA, CDR2 FQGTGA. CDR3 length: 13 amino acids.

J is TRBJ2-1 and V is TRBV25-1; 12 bases agree with TRBD2. The J call may be faulty, since TRBJ2-7 better matches the DNA end. The CDR3 contains 16 residues. Germline assignment: CDR1 MGHDK and CDR2 SYGVNS. CDR3 protein: CASSRTSGDTYNEQYF. The DNA of the CDR3 is TGTGCCAGCAGCAGGACTAGCGGGGATACCTACAATGAGCAGTACTTC.

CDR3 sequence reads: CASIKADTQYF. The CDR3, as DNA: TGTGCCAGCATAAAGGCAGATACGCAGTATTTT. V and J are TRBV2 and TRBJ2-3, with D unclear. Germline CDR1 reads SNHLY; CDR2 reads FYNNEI. The CDR3 runs 11 residues. The ends were cut back, 7 bases at V and 4 bases at J, with 6 bases in the middle.

In its sample, this clonotype was seen a few times. This chain links TRBV12-3 or TRBV12-4 with TRBJ2-7, with 12 bases fitting TRBD1. The CDR3 is 14 amino acids. V lost 7 bases and J lost 5; bases outside the gene matches: 6. CDR3 nucleotide sequence: TGTGCCAGCACCTGGGACAGGGGGCTAGACGAGCAGTACTTC. Amino acid sequence: CASTWDRGLDEQYF.

This clonotype turned up a few times. As DNA, the CDR3 is TGTGCCAGCAGCCGGGGGGGATCAAACACAGATACGCAGTATTTT. Encoded protein: CASSRGGSNTDTQYF. V gene TRBV7-9 combines with J gene TRBJ2-3; the match to TRBD2 covers 8 bases. CDR1 and CDR2 (germline): SEHNR, FQNEAQ (reference sequence). The CDR3 loop spans 15 amino acids. The V and J ends lost 5 bases and 2 bases, in that order; junction bases with no gene match: 6.

V is TRBV20-1 and J is TRBJ2-1; 11 bases align to TRBD2. The CDR3 length is 15 residues. V lost 3 bases and J lost 7; bases outside the gene matches: 8. CDR1 is DFQATT and CDR2 is SNEGSKA in the germline V gene (reference sequence). The CDR3 loop is CSASLISGRGNEQFF. The CDR3 nucleotides are TGCAGTGCTAGCCTGATTAGCGGGAGGGGGAATGAGCAGTTCTTC.

This clonotype was seen only a few times. V usage is TRBV7-9 and J usage is TRBJ2-7; D unclear. V shed 1 base and J shed 0 bases, with 10 bases lying between them. The CDR3 contains 15 residues. The germline gives CDR1 SEHNR, CDR2 FQNEAQ (reference sequence). Here the CDR3 reads CASSLVMGNSYEQYF. The CDR3 bases are TGTGCCAGCAGCTTAGTGATGGGGAACTCCTACGAGCAGTACTTC. Full variable domain (remainder filled in from reference TRBV7-9 and TRBJ2-7): DTGVSQNPRHKITKRGQNVTFRCDPISEHNRLYWYRQTLGQGPEFLTYFQNEAQLEKSRLLSDRFSAERPKGSFSTLEIQRTEQGDSAMYLCASSLVMGNSYEQYFGPGTRLTVT.